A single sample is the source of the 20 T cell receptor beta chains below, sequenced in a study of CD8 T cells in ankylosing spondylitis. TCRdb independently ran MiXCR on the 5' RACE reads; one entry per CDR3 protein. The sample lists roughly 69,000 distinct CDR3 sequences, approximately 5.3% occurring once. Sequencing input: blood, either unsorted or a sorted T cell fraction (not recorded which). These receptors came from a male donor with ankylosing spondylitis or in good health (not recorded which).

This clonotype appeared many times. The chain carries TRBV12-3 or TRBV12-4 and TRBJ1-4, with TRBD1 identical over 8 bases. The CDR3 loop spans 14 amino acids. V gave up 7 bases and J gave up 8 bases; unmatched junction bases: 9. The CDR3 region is CASTGQGSREKLFF. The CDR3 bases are TGTGCCAGCACCGGACAGGGTAGTAGGGAAAAACTGTTTTTT.

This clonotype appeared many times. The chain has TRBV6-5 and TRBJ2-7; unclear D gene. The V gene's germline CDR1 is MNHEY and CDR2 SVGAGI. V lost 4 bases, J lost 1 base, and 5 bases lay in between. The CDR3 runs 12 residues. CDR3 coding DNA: TGTGCCAGCAGTTCTTCATCCTACGAGCAGTACTTC. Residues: CASSSSSYEQYF.

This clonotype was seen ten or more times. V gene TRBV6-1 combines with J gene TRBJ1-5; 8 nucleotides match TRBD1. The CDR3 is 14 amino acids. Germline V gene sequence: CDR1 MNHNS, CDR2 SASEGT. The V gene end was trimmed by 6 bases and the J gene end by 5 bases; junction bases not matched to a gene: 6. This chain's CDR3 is CASRPPGGHQPQHF. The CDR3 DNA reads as TGTGCCAGCAGGCCCCCAGGGGGCCATCAGCCCCAGCATTTT.

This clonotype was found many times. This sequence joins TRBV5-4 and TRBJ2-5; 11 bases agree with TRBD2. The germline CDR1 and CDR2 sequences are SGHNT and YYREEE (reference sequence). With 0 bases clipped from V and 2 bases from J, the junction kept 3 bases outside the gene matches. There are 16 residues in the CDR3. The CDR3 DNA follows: TGTGCCAGCAGCTTGGTACTAGCGGGAGATCAAGAGACCCAGTACTTC. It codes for CASSLVLAGDQETQYF.

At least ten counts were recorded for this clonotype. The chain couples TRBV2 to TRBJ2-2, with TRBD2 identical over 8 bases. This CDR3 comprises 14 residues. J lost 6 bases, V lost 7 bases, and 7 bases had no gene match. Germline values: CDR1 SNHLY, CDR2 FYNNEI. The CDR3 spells CASIPDGGAGELFF. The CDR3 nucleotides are TGTGCCAGCATTCCGGACGGGGGGGCCGGGGAGCTGTTTTTT.

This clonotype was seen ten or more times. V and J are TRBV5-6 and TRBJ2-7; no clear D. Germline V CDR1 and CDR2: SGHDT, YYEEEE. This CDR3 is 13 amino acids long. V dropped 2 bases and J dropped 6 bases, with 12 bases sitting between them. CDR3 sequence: CASSLPPRVEQYF. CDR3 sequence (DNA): TGTGCCAGCAGCTTACCCCCCCGGGTCGAGCAGTACTTC.

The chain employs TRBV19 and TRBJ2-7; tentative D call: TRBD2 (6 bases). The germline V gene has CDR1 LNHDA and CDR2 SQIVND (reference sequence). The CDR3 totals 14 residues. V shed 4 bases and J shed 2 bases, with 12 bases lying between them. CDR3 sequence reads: CASSSGGGAYEQYF. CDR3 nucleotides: TGTGCCAGTAGTAGCGGTGGAGGGGCCTACGAGCAGTACTTC.

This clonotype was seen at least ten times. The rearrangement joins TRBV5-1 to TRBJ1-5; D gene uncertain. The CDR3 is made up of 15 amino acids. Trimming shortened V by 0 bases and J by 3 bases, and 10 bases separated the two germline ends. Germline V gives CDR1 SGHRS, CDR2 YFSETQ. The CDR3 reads CASSLDSRNNQPQHF. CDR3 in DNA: TGCGCCAGCAGCTTGGATTCCAGAAACAATCAGCCCCAGCATTTT.

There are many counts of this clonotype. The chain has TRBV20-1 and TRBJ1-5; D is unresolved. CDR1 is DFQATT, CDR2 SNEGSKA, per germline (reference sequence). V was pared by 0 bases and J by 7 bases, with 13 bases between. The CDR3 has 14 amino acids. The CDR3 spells CSARDLLGPQPQHF. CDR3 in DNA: TGCAGTGCTAGAGATCTGTTGGGTCCGCAGCCCCAGCATTTT.

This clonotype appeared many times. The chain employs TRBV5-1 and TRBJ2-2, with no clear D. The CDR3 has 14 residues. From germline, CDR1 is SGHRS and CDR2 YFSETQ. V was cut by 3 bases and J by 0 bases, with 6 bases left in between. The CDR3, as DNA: TGCGCCAGCAGCTGGCAGTCGAACACCGGGGAGCTGTTTTTT. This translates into CASSWQSNTGELFF.

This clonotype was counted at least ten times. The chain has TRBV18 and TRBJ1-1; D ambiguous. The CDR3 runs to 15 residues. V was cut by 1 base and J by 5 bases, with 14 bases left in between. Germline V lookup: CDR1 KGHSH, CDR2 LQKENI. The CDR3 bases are TGTGCCAGCTCACCACGATCTGGCGCTGGGACTGAAGCTTTCTTT. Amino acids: CASSPRSGAGTEAFF.

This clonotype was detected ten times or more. CDR3 residues: CASRRERGYEQYF. The DNA of the CDR3 is TGCGCCAGCCGTAGAGAGCGGGGTTACGAGCAGTACTTC. This chain links TRBV5-1 with TRBJ2-7; 7 nucleotides agree with TRBD2. The CDR3 length is 13 residues. The junction had 8 bases not matched to a gene; V was cut back by 7 bases and J by 4 bases. In germline, CDR1 is SGHRS, CDR2 YFSETQ.

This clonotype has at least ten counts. The CDR3 DNA follows: TGCAGCGTTGTTACAGGAGACTCTGGAAACACCATATATTTT. This encodes CSVVTGDSGNTIYF. The rearrangement links TRBV29-1 to TRBJ1-3; a possible D gene is TRBD1 (5 bases). Germline values: CDR1 SQVTM, CDR2 ANQGSEA. V dropped 4 bases and J dropped 0 bases, with 10 bases sitting between them. The CDR3 extends over 14 amino acids.

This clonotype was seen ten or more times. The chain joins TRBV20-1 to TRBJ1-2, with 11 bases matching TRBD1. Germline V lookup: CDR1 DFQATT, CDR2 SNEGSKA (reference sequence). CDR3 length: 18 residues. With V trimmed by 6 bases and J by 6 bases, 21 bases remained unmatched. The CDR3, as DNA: TGCAGTGCCCAAAGGACAGGGGGCGACCTCCTTTTTTCCCATGGCTACACCTTC. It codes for CSAQRTGGDLLFSHGYTF.

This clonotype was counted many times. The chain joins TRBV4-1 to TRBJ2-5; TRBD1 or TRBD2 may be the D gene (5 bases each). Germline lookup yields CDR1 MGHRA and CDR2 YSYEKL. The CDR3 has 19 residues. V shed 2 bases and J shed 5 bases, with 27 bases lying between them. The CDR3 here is CASSQNPGRRWGGDETQYF. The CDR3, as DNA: TGCGCCAGCAGCCAAAACCCGGGCCGGCGATGGGGTGGGGACGAGACCCAGTACTTC.

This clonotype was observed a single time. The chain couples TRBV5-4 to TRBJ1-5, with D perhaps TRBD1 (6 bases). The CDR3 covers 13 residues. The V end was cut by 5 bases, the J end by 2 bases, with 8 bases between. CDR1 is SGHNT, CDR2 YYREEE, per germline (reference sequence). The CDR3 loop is CASRPGGNQPQHF. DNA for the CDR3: TGTGCCAGCAGGCCAGGGGGCAATCAGCCCCAGCATTTT.

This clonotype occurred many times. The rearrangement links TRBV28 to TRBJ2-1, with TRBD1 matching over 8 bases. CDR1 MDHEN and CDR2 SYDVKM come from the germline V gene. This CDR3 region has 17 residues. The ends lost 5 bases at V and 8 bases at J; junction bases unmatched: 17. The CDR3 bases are TGTGCCAGCAGTCTACGCTCCGGGACAGGAATTGGGGATGAGCAGTTCTTC. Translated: CASSLRSGTGIGDEQFF.

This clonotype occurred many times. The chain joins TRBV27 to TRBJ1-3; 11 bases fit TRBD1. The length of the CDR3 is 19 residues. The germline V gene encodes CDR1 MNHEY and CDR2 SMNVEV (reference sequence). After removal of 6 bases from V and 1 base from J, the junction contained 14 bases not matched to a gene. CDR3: CASRPISGTGGNSGNTIYF. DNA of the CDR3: TGTGCCAGCAGACCAATTTCGGGGACAGGGGGAAATTCTGGAAACACCATATATTTT.

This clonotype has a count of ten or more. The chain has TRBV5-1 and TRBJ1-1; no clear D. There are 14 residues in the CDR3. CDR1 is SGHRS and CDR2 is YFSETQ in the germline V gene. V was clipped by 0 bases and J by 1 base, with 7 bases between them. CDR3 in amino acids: CASSLDGANTEAFF. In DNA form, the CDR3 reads TGCGCCAGCAGCTTGGATGGAGCGAACACTGAAGCTTTCTTT.

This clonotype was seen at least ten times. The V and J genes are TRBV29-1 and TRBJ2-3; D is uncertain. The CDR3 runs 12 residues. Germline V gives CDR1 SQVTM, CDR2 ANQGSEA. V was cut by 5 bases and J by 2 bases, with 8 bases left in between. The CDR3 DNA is TGCAGCGTTATTGTCCTCACAGATACGCAGTATTTT. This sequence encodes CSVIVLTDTQYF.